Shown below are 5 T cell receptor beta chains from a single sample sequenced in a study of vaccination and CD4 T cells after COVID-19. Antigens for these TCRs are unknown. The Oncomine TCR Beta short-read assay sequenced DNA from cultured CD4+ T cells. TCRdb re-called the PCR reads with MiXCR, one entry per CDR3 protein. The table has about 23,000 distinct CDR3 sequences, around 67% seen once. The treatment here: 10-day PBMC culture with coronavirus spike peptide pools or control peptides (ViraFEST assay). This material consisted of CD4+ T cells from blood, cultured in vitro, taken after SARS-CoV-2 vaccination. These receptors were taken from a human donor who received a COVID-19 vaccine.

For the CDR3, the DNA is TGCGCCAGCAGCTTGGAGTCAGGGGAAGATGGGCAGTACTTC. Translating it yields CASSLESGEDGQYF. The V gene is TRBV5-1, the J gene TRBJ2-7, with D possibly TRBD1 on 6 matching bases. The V end lost 0 bases, the J end lost 9 bases, and 16 bases lay between the germline ends. Germline CDR1 reads SGHRS; CDR2 reads YFSETQ. The CDR3 spans 14 residues.

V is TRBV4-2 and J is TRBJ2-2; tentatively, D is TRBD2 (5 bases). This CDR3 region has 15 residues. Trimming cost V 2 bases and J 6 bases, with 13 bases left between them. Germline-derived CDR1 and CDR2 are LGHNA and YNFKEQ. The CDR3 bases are TGTGCCAGCAGCCAATACAGCGGACTGTCCGGGGAGCTGTTTTTT. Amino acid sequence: CASSQYSGLSGELFF.

As DNA, the CDR3 is TGTGCCAGCAGTTCCAGGACCGGGGGAGCTTTCTTT. This encodes CASSSRTGGAFF. The genes are TRBV6-5 and TRBJ1-1; perhaps TRBD1 as D (5 bases). Deletions cut 4 bases from V and 10 bases from J, with 13 bases between. Germline V gene data show CDR1 as MNHEY and CDR2 as SVGAGI. The CDR3 is 12 amino acids.

CDR3 amino acids: CASSGDPGGVRTSTDTQYF. DNA for the CDR3: TGTGCCAGCAGTGGTGATCCAGGGGGCGTAAGGACTAGCACAGATACGCAGTATTTT. The chain links TRBV2 to TRBJ2-3; the match to TRBD1 covers 8 bases. This CDR3 region has 19 residues. Germline assignment: CDR1 SNHLY and CDR2 FYNNEI. Unmatched junction bases numbered 15, after V lost 4 bases and J lost 0 bases.

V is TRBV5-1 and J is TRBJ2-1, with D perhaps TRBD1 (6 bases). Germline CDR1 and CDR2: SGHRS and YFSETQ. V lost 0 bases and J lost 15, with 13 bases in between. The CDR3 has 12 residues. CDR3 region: CASSLGADSAFF. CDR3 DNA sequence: TGCGCCAGCAGCTTGGGAGCGGACAGCGCGTTCTTC. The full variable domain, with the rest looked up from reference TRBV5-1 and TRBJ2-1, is KAGVTQTPRYLIKTRGQQVTLSCSPISGHRSVSWYQQTPGQGLQFLFEYFSETQRNKGNFPGRFSGRQFSNSRSEMNVSTLELGDSALYLCASSLGADSAFFGPGTRLTVL.